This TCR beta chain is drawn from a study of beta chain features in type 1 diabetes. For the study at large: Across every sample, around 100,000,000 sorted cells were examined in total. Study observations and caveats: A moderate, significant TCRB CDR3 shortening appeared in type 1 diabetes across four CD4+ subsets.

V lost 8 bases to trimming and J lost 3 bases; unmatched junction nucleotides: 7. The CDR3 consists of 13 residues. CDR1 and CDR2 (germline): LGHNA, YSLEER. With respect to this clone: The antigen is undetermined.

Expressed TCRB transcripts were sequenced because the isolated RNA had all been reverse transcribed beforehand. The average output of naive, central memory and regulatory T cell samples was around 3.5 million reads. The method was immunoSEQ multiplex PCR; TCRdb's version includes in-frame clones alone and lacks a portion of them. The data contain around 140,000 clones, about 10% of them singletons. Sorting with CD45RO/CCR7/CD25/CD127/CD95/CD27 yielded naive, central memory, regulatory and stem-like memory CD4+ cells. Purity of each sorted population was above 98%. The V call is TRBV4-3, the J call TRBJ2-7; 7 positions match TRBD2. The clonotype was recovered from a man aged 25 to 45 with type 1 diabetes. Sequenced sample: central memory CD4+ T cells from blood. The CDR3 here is CASSQQRGYEQYF. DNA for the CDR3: TGCGCCAGCTCCCAGCAGCGGGGCTACGAGCAGTACTTC.